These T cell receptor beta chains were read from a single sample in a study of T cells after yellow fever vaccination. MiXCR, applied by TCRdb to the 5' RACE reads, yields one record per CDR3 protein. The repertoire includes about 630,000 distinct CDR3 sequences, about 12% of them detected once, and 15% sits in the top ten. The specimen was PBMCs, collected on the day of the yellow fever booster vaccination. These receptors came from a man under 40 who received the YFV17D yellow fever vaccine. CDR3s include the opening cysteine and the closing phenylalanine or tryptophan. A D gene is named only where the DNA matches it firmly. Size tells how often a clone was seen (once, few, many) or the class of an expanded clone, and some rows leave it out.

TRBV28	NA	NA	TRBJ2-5	TGTGCCAGCAGTTTCGCTTTGGGGGGGCGAATACAAGAGACCCAGTACTTC	CASSFALGGRIQETQYF
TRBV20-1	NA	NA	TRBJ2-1	TGCAGTGCTAGACTAGCGCCTGGGGGTGAGCAGTTCTTC	CSARLAPGGEQFF
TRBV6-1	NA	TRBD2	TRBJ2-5	TGTGCCAGCAGGCGCCTAGCGGGAGGGTCGGACAAGACCCAGTACTTC	CASRRLAGGSDKTQYF
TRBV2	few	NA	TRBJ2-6	TGTGCCAGCACCGACAGGCGGGCTGGGGCCAACGTCCTGACTTTC	CASTDRRAGANVLTF
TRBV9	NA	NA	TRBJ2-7	TGTGCCAGCAGCGTAGAAGGGGGTCCGGGGTACGAGCAGTACTTC	CASSVEGGPGYEQYF
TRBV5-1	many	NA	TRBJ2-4	TGCGCCAGCAGCTTTAACGGTAAAAACATTCAGTACTTC	CASSFNGKNIQYF
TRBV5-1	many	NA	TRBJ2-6	TGTGCCAGCAGCTTAGGAACCTCTGGGGCCAACGTCCTGACTTTC	CASSLGTSGANVLTF
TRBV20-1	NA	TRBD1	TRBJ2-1	TGCAGTGCTAGATCGGGACAGGGGGCTGGTGAGCAGTTCTTC	CSARSGQGAGEQFF
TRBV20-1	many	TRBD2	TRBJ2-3	TGCAGTGCTAACAGCGTGGCTAGCGGGAAAGATACGCAGTATTTT	CSANSVASGKDTQYF
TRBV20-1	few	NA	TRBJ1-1	TGCAGTGCTAGAACCCTTTCGCCAAAGGTTAACACTGAAGCTTTCTTT	CSARTLSPKVNTEAFF
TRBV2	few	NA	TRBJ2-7	TGTGCCAGCAGTAGCGGACACTACGAGCAGTACTTC	CASSSGHYEQYF
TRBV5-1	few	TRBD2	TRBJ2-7	TGCGCCAGCAGCTCAAGGTCGACTAGCGGGAGTTACGAGCAGTACTTC	CASSSRSTSGSYEQYF
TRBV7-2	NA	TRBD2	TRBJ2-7	TGTGCCAGCAGCTTATCTAGCGGGAGGTACGAGCAGTACTTC	CASSLSSGRYEQYF
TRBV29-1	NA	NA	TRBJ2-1	TGCAGCGTTGAACAAGGCAGGACCTACAATGAGCAGTTCTTC	CSVEQGRTYNEQFF
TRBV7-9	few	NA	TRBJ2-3	TGTGCCAGCAGCTTCGGGGGTGTGGATACGCAGTATTTT	CASSFGGVDTQYF
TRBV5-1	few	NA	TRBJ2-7	TGCGCCAGCAGCTCCGGTAACCGGGACTCCACCTACGAGCAGTACTTC	CASSSGNRDSTYEQYF
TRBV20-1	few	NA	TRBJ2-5	TGCAGTGCTATCCCTGGGGGAAAGATGTACCAAGAGACCCAGTACTTC	CSAIPGGKMYQETQYF
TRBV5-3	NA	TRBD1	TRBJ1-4	TGTGCCAGAAGTCTCGACAGGGATGAAAAACTGTTTTTT	CARSLDRDEKLFF
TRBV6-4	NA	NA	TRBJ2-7	TGTGCCAGAAGACAATCTTACGAGCAGTACTTC	CARRQSYEQYF
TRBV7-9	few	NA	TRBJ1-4	TGTGCCAGCAGCTTTGAGGGACGGAGTGAAAAACTGTTTTTT	CASSFEGRSEKLFF
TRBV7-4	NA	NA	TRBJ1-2	TGTGCCAGCATCATGATAATGGTTTGCGGCCCGGACTATGGCTACACCTTC	CASIMIMVCGPDYGYTF
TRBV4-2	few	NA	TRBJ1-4	TGTGCCAGCAGCCAGGACAGCAACTCACTGTTTTTT	CASSQDSNSLFF
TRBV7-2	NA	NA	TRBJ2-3	TGTGCCAGCAGCTTAACGGAGACGAATACGCAGTATTTT	CASSLTETNTQYF
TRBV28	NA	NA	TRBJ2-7	TGTGCCAGCACCCTGGGGGACTACGAGCAGTACTTC	CASTLGDYEQYF
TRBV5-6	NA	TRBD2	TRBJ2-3	TGTGCCAGCAGCTTGGGGACTAGGAGCACCGGAGATACGCAGTATTTT	CASSLGTRSTGDTQYF
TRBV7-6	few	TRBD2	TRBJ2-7	TGTGCCAGCAGCTTAGTCACTAGCGGGAGTCAATCCCCTTACGAGCAGTACTTC	CASSLVTSGSQSPYEQYF
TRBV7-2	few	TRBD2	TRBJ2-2	TGTGCCAGCACCCTCCTAGCGGGAGAGGGCACCGGGGAGCTGTTTTTT	CASTLLAGEGTGELFF
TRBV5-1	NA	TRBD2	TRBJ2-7	TGCGCCAGCAGCTCACTAGCGGGAGCCTACGAGCAGTACTTC	CASSSLAGAYEQYF
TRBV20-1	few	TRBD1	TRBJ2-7	TGCAGTGCTGCCGGGACAGGGTTCTCCTACGAGCAGTACTTC	CSAAGTGFSYEQYF
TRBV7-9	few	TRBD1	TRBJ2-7	TGTGCCAGCAGCCTACCACAGGGGGAGGCCTCCTACGAGCAGTACTTC	CASSLPQGEASYEQYF
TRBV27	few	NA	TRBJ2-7	TGTGCCAGCAGTCCGTGGGGAGGCGAGCAGTACTTC	CASSPWGGEQYF
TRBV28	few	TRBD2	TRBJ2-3	TGTGCCAGCAGTCCGCGGGGGATCCAAAGTGATACGCAGTATTTT	CASSPRGIQSDTQYF
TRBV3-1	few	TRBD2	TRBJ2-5	TGTGCCACCTCGACGACTAGCGGGAGTTTTGGGCAGACCCAGTACTTC	CATSTTSGSFGQTQYF
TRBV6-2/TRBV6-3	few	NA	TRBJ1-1	TGTGCCAGCAGTTACGGAGGTTCCTGGGGAGCTTTCTTT	CASSYGGSWGAFF
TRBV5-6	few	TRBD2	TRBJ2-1	TGTGCCAGCAGCCTCCGGGCGGGAGGGCCCTACAATGAGCAGTTCTTC	CASSLRAGGPYNEQFF
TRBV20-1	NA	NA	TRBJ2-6	TGCAGTGCTAGGGACGTTGGGGGCTCTGGGGCCAACGTCCTGACTTTC	CSARDVGGSGANVLTF
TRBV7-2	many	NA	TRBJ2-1	TGTGCCAGCAGCCTAGGCCAGGGCGGATCCTACAATGAGCAGTTCTTC	CASSLGQGGSYNEQFF
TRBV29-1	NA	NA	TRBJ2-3	TGCAGCGTAACTAGCACAGATACGCAGTATTTT	CSVTSTDTQYF
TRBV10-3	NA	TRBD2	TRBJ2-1	TGTGCCATCAGTGAGGTACTAGCGCCTACCTACAATGAGCAGTTCTTC	CAISEVLAPTYNEQFF
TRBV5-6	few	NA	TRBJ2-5	TGTGCCACCTCCCGTGGACACCAAGAGACCCAGTACTTC	CATSRGHQETQYF
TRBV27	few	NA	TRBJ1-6	TGTGCCAGCAGTTCAAGGACAGTCGGGGCCTCACCCCTCCACTTT	CASSSRTVGASPLHF
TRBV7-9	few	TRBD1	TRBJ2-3	TGTGCCAGCAGCCCTATTGGAAGGGGACAGGGTGTAGATACGCAGTATTTT	CASSPIGRGQGVDTQYF
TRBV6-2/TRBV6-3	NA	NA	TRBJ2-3	TGTGCCAGCAGTCAATGGGGCGTGAGCACAGATACGCAGTATTTT	CASSQWGVSTDTQYF
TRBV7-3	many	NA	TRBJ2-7	TGTGCCAGCAGCTTAGGCCCCTGGGGCGCGTCTTCCTACGAGCAGTACTTC	CASSLGPWGASSYEQYF